This TCR beta chain comes out of a study of T cell repertoires in cytomegalovirus infection. Overall study context: In the study, CMV epitopes included recently identified HLA-C-restricted and well-studied HLA-B-restricted ones.

Study-wide results and limits: Dominating the ex vivo response were TCR beta clonotypes that were CMV-specific and HLA-C-restricted. Summed frequency of public TCR beta families distinguished CMV carriers with the relevant HLA.

In germline, CDR1 is DFQATT, CDR2 SNEGSKA (reference sequence). V dropped 3 bases and J dropped 10 bases, with 16 bases sitting between them. The CDR3 is 14 amino acids. With respect to this clonotype: The antigen is unknown.

TCRdb re-analysed the reads in MiXCR, keeping a single row per CDR3 protein. The profile shows fewer than 350,000 distinct CDR3 sequences, 25% to 35% of them singletons. V gene TRBV20-1 combines with J gene TRBJ1-6; D is ambiguous. This sequence was found in a human donor in good health (CMV status not recorded). Some clones in this sample may be carry-over from other donors' samples. Sequenced material: cultured PBMCs, taken from culture after CMV antigen stimulation. The CDR3 DNA follows: TGCAGTGCTAGTAACGGACCGCTGGGGTCACCCCTCCACTTT. Its translation: CSASNGPLGSPLHF.